One TCR beta chain is described in this entry. Its antigen is currently not known. No much larger clone exists at a distance of one base, and base qualities are not known. This sample is part of a study of metastatic and nonmetastatic thyroid tumors (dated by TCRdb to about 2020). In the study overall: For patients with malignant and with benign thyroid disease, the researchers compared repertoires between peripheral blood samples and tumor or nodule tissue samples. Study-wide findings and limitations: In both blood and tumor samples, TCR beta diversity was reported to be significantly higher in malignant tumors than in benign nodules.

Before undergoing thyroid surgery, none of the patients had been given any kind of treatment. The study retrospectively analysed patient clinical samples collected from about 2012 to 2018 using T-cell receptor beta sequencing. At the junction V is shortened by 8 bases and J by 1 base; bases outside the gene matches: 7. From its cysteine to its phenylalanine, the CDR3 spans 15 amino acids. Here the CDR3 DNA is all that survives: 45 bases in frame from base 1. Via the germline V gene (reference sequence), CDR1 is MNHEY and CDR2 SMNVEV. The receptor library was made with PCR. TCRdb names Illumina HiSeq 4000 as the instrument used. The TCR beta-chain CDR3 region of each patient was profiled by high-throughput sequencing. The original methods were these. Drawing on CDR3 differences between clinicopathological groups, the researchers built a classifier meant to tell apart patients with distant-metastatic papillary thyroid cancer. To measure repertoire diversity the researchers used the Shannon index, while the Morisita-Horn index served to gauge how similar the tumor and blood repertoires were. Clones were called with MiXCR by TCRdb after fastp trimmed the public reads at Q25, and only in-frame beta chains were retained. It is TCRdb's table, rather than the study itself, that gives the V and J calls and clone size. The sample data list 90,000 or so clones, and 7.5% to 9% of these were observed just once. Of the sample, approximately 8.8% is held by the ten largest clones.

The rearrangement combines TRBV27 with TRBJ2-7, and 11 junction bases match TRBD2. Sequencing was done on a sample of blood. The source of this sequence is a female donor with papillary thyroid cancer or a benign thyroid nodule (not recorded which). Some clones in this sample may be carry-over from other donors' samples. The DNA sequence follows: TGTGCCAGCCTTACTAGCGGGGGCCTATCCTACGAGCAGTACTTC. Its coded protein is CASLTSGGLSYEQYF.